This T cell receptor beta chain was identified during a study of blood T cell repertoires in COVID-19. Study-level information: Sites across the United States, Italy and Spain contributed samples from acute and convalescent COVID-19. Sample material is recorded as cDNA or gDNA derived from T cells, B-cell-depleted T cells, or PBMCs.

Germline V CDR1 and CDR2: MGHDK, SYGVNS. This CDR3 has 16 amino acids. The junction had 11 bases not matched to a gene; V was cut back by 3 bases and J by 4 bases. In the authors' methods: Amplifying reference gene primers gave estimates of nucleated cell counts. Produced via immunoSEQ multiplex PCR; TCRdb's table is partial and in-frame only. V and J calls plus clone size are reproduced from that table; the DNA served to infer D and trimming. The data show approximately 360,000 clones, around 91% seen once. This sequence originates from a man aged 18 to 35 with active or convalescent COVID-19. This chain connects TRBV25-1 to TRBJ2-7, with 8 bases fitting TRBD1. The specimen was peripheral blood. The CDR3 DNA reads TGTGCCAGCAGTGATCCCGGACAGGGAGGAAGATACGAGCAGTACTTC. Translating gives CASSDPGQGGRYEQYF.